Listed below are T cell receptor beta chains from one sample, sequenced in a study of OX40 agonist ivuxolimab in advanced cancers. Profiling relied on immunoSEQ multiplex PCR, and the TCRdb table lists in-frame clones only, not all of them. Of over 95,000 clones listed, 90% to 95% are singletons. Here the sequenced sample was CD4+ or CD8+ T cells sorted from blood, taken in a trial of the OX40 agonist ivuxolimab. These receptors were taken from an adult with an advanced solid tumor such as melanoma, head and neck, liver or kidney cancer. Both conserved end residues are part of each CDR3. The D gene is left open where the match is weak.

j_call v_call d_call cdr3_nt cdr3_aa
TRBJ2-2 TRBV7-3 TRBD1 TGTGCCAGCAGCCGAGAAGGGACAGCTAACACCGGGGAGCTGTTTTTT CASSREGTANTGELFF
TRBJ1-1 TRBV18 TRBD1 TGTGCCAGCTCCCGGGACAGGTTAAACACTGAAGCTTTCTTT CASSRDRLNTEAFF
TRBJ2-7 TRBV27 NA TGTGCCAGCAGTCGAGAGGACTACTTC CASSREDYF
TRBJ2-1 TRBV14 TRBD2 TGTGCCAGCAGCCAAAGTGCGAGACTAGCGGGACCGGATGAGCAGTTCTTC CASSQSARLAGPDEQFF
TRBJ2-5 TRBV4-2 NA TGTGCCAGCAGCCAAGAAGGTGCCGGGGAAGAGACCCAGTACTTC CASSQEGAGEETQYF
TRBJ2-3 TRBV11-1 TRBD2 TGTGCCAGCAGCTCCCGGGGGGGAGGGCAAAGTACGCAGTATTTT CASSSRGGGQSTQYF
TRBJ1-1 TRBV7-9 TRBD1 TGTGCCAGCAGCGGACAGGGGCCCAACACTGAAGCTTTCTTT CASSGQGPNTEAFF
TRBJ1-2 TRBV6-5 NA TGTGCCAGCAGAGGTCTCAACTACTATGGCTACACCTTC CASRGLNYYGYTF
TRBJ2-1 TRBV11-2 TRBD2 TGTGCCAGCAACCACCCGGGACTAGCGGGAGCCAATGAGCAGTTCTTC CASNHPGLAGANEQFF
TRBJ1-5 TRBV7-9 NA TGTGCCAGCAGCCCGGACGGCGATCAGCCCCAGCATTTT CASSPDGDQPQHF
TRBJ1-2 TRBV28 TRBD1 TGTGCCAGCAGCCCAAAACAGGGGAGGTCGACAAAAGGCTACACCTTC CASSPKQGRSTKGYTF
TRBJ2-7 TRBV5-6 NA TGTGCCAGCAGCTTGATAGCGGCTTACGAGCAGTACTTC CASSLIAAYEQYF
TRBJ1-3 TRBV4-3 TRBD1 TGCGCCAGCAGCCAGAGGGACAGGGGAAGAGGAAACACCATATATTTT CASSQRDRGRGNTIYF
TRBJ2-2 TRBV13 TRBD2 TGTGCCAGCAGTTCAACGGGACTAGCGGGGGCGAACACCGGGGAGCTGTTTTTT CASSSTGLAGANTGELFF
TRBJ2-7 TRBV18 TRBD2 TGTGCCAGCTCACCATCCCAAGCGGGGTCCTCCTACGAGCAGTACTTC CASSPSQAGSSYEQYF